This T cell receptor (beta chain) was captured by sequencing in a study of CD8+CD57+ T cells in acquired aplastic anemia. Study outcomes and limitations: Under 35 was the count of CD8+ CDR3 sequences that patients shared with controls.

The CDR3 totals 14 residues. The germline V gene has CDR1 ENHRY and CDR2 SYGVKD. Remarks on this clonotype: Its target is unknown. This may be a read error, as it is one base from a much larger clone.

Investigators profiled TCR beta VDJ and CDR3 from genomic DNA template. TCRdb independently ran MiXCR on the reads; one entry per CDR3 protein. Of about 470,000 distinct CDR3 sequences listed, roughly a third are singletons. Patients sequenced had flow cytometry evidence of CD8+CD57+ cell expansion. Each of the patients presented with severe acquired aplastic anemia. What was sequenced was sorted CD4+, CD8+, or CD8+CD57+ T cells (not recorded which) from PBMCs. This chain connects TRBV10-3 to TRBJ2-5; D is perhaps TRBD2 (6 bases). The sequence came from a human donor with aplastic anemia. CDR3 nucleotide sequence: TGTGCCAGCAGTTACGGGACTCTCCAAGAGACCCAGTACTTC. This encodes CASSYGTLQETQYF.